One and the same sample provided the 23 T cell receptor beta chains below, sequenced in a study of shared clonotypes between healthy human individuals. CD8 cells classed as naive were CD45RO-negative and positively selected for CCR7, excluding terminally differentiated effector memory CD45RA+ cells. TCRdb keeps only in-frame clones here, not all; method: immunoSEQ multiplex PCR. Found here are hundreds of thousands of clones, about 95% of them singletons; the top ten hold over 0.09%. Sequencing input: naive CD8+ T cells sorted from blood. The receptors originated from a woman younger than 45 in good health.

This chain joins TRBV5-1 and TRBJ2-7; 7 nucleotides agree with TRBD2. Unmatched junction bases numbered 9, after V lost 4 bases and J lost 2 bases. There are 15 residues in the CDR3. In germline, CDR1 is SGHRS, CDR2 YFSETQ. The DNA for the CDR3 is TGCGCCAGCAGCCCAAGTGAGGGACTAACCTACGAGCAGTACTTC. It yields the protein CASSPSEGLTYEQYF.

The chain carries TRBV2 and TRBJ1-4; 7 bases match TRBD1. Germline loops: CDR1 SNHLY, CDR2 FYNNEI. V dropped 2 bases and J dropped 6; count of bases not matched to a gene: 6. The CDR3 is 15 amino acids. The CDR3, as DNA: TGTGCCAGCAGTGAAAACCCAGGGGGAGATGAAAAACTGTTTTTT. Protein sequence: CASSENPGGDEKLFF. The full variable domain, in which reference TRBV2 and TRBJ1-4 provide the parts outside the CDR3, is EPEVTQTPSHQVTQMGQEVILRCVPISNHLYFYWYRQILGQKVEFLVSFYNNEISEKSEIFDDQFSVERPDGSNFTLKIRSTKLEDSAMYFCASSENPGGDEKLFFGSGTQLSVL.

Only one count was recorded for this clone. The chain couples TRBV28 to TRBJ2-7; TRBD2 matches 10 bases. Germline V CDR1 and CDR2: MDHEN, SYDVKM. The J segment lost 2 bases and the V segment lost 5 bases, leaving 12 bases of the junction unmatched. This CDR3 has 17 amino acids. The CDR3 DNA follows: TGTGCCAGCAGTCCCTCAAAGCTAGCGGGAGCCCCCTACGAGCAGTACTTC. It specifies CASSPSKLAGAPYEQYF.

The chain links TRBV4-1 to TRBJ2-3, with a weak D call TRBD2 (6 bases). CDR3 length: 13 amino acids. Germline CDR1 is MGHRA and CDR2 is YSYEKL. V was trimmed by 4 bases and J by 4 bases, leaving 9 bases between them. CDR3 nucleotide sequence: TGCGCCAGCAGCCTCGGGAGTCCAGATACGCAGTATTTT. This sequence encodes CASSLGSPDTQYF.

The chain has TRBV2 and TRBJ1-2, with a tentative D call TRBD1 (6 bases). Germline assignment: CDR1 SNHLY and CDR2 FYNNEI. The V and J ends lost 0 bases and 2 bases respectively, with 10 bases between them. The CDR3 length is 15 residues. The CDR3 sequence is CASSEAPTGNYGYTF. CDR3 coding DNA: TGTGCCAGCAGTGAAGCGCCTACAGGGAACTATGGCTACACCTTC.

The CDR3 region is CASSVAGLAGGLSTDTQYF. CDR3 bases: TGTGCCAGCAGCGTAGCGGGACTAGCGGGAGGACTTAGCACAGATACGCAGTATTTT. The chain uses TRBV9 and TRBJ2-3; 15 bases agree with TRBD2. The ends lost 0 bases at V and 0 bases at J; junction bases unmatched: 5. The CDR3 has 19 amino acids. From germline, CDR1 is SGDLS and CDR2 YYNGEE.

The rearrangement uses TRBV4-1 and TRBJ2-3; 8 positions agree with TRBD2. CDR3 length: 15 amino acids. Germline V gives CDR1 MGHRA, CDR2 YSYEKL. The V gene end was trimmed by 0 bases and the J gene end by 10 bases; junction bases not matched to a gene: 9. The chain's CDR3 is CASSQDRSPGGPQYF. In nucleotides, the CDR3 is TGCGCCAGCAGCCAAGATCGTTCCCCGGGAGGGCCGCAGTATTTT.

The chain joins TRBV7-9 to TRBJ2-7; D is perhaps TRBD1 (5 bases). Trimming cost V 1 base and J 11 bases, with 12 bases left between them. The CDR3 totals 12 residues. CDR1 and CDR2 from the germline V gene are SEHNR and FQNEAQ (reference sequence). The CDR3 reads CASSLGQGKEYF. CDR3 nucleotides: TGTGCCAGCAGCTTAGGGCAGGGTAAAGAGTACTTC. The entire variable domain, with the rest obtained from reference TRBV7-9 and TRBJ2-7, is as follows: DTGVSQNPRHKITKRGQNVTFRCDPISEHNRLYWYRQTLGQGPEFLTYFQNEAQLEKSRLLSDRFSAERPKGSFSTLEIQRTEQGDSAMYLCASSLGQGKEYFGPGTRLTVT.

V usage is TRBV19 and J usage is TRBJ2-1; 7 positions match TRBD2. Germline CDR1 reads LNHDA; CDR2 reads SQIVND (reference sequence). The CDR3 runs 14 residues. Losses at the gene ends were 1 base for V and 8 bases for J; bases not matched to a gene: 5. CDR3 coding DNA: TGTGCCAGTAGTATAGGCGGGAGTGGGCATGAGCAGTTCTTC. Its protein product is CASSIGGSGHEQFF.

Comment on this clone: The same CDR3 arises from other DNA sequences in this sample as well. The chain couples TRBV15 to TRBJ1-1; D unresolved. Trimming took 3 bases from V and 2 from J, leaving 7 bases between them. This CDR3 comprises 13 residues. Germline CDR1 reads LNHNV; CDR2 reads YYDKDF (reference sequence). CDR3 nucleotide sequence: TGTGCCACCAGCAGGGGCCTCAACACTGAAGCTTTCTTT. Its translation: CATSRGLNTEAFF. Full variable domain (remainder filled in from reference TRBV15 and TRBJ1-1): DAMVIQNPRYQVTQFGKPVTLSCSQTLNHNVMYWYQQKSSQAPKLLFHYYDKDFNNEADTPDNFQSRRPNTSFCFLDIRSPGLGDTAMYLCATSRGLNTEAFFGQGTRLTVV.

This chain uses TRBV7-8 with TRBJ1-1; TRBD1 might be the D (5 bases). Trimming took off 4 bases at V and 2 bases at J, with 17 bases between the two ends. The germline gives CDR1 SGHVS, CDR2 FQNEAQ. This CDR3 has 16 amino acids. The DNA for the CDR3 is TGTGCCAGCAGCTCTAGCATCGGGACTGCAAACACTGAAGCTTTCTTT. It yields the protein CASSSSIGTANTEAFF.

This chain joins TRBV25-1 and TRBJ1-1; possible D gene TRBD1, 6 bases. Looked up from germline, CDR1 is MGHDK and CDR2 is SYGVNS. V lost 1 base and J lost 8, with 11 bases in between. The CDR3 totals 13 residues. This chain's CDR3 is CASSEFKDREAFF. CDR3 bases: TGTGCCAGCAGTGAATTTAAGGACAGAGAAGCTTTCTTT.

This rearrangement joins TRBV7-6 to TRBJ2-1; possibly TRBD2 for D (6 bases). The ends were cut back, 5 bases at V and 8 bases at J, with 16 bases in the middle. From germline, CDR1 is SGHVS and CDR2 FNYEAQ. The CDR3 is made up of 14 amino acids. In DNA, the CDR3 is TGTGCCAGCAGCCCGATCGTAGCGGTCGATGAGCAGTTCTTC. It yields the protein CASSPIVAVDEQFF.

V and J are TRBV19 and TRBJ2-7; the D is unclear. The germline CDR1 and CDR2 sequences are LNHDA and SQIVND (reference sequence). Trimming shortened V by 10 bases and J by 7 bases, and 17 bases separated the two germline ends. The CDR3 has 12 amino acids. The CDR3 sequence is CAISDGFGEQYF. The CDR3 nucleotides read TGTGCCATCTCGGACGGATTTGGTGAGCAGTACTTC.

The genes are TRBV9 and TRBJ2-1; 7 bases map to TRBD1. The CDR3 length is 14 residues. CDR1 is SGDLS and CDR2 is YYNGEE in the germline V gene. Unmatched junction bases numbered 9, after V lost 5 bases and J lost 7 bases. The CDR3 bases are TGTGCCAGCAGTCAACAGGGGCTTGAAAATGAGCAGTTCTTC. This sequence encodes CASSQQGLENEQFF.

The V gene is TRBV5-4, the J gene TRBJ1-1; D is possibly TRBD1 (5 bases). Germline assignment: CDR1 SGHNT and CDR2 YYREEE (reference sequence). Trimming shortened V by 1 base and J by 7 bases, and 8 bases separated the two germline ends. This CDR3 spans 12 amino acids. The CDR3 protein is CASSLTGIEAFF. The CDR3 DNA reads TGTGCCAGCAGCTTGACAGGAATTGAAGCTTTCTTT.

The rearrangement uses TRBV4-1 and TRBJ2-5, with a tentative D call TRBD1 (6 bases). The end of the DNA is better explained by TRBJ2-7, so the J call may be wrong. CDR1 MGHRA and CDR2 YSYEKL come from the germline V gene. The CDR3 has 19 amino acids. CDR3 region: CASSQEPINNRQEIYEQYF. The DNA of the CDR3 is TGCGCCAGCAGCCAAGAACCCATCAACAATAGACAGGAGATCTACGAGCAGTACTTC.

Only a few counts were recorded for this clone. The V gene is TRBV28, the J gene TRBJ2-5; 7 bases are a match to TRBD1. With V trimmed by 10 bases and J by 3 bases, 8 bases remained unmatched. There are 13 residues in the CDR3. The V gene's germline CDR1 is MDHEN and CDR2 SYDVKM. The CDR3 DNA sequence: TGTGCCACCACCGGGACAGCAGAAGAGACCCAGTACTTC. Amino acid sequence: CATTGTAEETQYF.

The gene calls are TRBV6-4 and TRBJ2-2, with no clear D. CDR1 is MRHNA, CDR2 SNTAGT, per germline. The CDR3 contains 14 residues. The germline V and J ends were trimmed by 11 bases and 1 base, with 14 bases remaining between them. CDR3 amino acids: CAFLGFLNTGELFF. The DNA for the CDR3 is TGTGCCTTCCTAGGCTTTTTGAACACCGGGGAGCTGTTTTTT.

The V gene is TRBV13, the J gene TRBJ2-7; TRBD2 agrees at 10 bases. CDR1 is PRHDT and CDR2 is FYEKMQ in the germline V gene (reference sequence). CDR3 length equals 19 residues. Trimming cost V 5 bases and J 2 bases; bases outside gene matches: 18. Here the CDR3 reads CASSPPSYLAGESAYEQYF. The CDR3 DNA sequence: TGTGCCAGCAGCCCCCCCTCTTACCTAGCGGGAGAGAGCGCCTACGAGCAGTACTTC.

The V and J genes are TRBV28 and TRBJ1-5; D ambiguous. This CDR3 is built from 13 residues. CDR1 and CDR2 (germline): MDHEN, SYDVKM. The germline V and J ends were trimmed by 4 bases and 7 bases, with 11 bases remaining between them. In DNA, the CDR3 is TGTGCCAGCAGTTCTGAGGGAGGACAGCCCCAGCATTTT. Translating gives CASSSEGGQPQHF.

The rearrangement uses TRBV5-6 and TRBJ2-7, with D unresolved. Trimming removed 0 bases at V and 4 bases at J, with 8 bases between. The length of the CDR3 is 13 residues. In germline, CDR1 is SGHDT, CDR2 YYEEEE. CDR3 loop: CASSLDLGYEQYF. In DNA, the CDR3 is TGTGCCAGCAGCTTGGACCTAGGTTACGAGCAGTACTTC.

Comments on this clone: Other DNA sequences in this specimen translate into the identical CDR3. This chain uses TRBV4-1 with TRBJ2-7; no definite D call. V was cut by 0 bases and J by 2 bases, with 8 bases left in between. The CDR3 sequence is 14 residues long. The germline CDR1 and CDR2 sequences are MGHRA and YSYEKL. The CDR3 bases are TGCGCCAGCAGCCAAGATCTCGAGACCTACGAGCAGTACTTC. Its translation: CASSQDLETYEQYF.